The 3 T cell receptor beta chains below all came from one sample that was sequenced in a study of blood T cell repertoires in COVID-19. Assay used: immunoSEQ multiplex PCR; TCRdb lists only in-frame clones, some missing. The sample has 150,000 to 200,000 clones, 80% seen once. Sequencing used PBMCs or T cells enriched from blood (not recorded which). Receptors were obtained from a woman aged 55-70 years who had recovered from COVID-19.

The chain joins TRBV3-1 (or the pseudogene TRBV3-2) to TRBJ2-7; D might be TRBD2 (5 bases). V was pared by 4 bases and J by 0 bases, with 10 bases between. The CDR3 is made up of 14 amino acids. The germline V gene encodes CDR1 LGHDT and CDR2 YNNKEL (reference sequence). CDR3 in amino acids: CASSLGLVSYEQYF. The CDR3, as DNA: TGTGCCAGCAGCCTAGGACTGGTCTCCTACGAGCAGTACTTC.

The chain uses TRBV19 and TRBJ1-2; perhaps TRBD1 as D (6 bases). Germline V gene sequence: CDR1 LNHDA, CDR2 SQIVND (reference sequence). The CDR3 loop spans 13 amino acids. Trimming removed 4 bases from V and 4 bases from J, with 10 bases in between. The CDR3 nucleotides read TGTGCCAGTAGTAAGGGGACACCCTATGGCTACACCTTC. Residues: CASSKGTPYGYTF.

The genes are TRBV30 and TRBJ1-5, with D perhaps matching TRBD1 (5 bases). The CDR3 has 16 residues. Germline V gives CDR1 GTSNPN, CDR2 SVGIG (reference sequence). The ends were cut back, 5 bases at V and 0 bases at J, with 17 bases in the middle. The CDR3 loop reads CAWGLGGLNSNQPQHF. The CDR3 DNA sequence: TGTGCCTGGGGACTGGGGGGACTCAATAGCAATCAGCCCCAGCATTTT.